Listed below are T cell receptor beta chains from one sample, sequenced in a study of blood T cell repertoires in COVID-19. Profiling relied on immunoSEQ multiplex PCR, and the TCRdb table lists in-frame clones only, not all of them. This table holds hundreds of thousands of clones, 80% to 90% found once. Input material: PBMCs or T cells enriched from blood (not recorded which). The receptors derive from a man aged 45-65 years who had been exposed to COVID-19. Each CDR3 is given without its conserved first and last residue. A D gene is named only where the DNA matches it firmly. Some rows mark clone size as missing; the rest say once, few, many or name a class of expanded clone.

v_gene	j_gene	d_gene	abundance	CDR3aa
TRBV2	TRBJ2-2	NA	NA	ASSVEQGNTGELF
TRBV19	TRBJ2-3	TRBD2	NA	ATVTGRVPDTQY
TRBV10-3	TRBJ2-7	TRBD2	NA	AIGTISYEQY
TRBV9	TRBJ1-2	NA	NA	ASTQGGAGYGYT
TRBV7-9	TRBJ1-3	NA	NA	ASSLPSTRNTIY
TRBV18	TRBJ1-4	NA	NA	ASSHAVGGAGEKLF
TRBV11-3	TRBJ2-2	TRBD2	NA	ASSTGTRYTGELF
TRBV5-6	TRBJ1-5	NA	NA	ASSVAFSNQPQH
TRBV18	TRBJ2-3	NA	NA	ASSVTDTQY
TRBV5-1	TRBJ1-1	NA	few	ASSFSARTTEAF
TRBV30	TRBJ2-7	NA	NA	AWSLIGRGEQY
TRBV2	TRBJ2-3	NA	NA	ASSEQGTDTQY
TRBV28	TRBJ2-1	TRBD2	NA	ASSKLAGGLISYNEQF
TRBV7-2	TRBJ1-2	TRBD1	NA	ASSQGGVYGYT
TRBV10-3	TRBJ2-2	NA	NA	AISEYPGQNTGELF
TRBV4-2	TRBJ2-3	NA	once	ASSQEARGTDTQY
TRBV7-9	TRBJ2-1	TRBD2	NA	ASRLHSGSGTYNEQF
TRBV11-3	TRBJ2-1	NA	NA	ASSLYGGRKRGEQF
TRBV28	TRBJ2-7	TRBD1	NA	ASRKGQFVSEQY
TRBV28	TRBJ2-5	NA	NA	ASSFVTGFQETQY
TRBV18	TRBJ2-1	TRBD2	NA	ASSPHTGGYEQF
TRBV20-1	TRBJ2-3	NA	NA	SASRGTDTQY
TRBV20-1	TRBJ1-4	NA	NA	SASIRGSTNEKLF
TRBV10-3	TRBJ1-5	TRBD1	NA	AISDPGQGEVNQPQH
TRBV9	TRBJ2-1	TRBD2	NA	ASSVSGSAYNEQF
TRBV11-2	TRBJ2-7	NA	once	ASSQGAGYEQY
TRBV11-3	TRBJ1-6	NA	NA	ASSLDGLNNSPLH
TRBV27	TRBJ1-2	TRBD1	NA	ASSLNARDRGLYGYT
TRBV28	TRBJ1-2	TRBD1	few	ASSLGQGIYGYT
TRBV19	TRBJ2-2	TRBD2	NA	ASSGWGGANTGELF
TRBV28	TRBJ1-4	NA	NA	ASSEGVSEKLF
TRBV10-1	TRBJ2-1	TRBD1	NA	ASSGHTGQGSDEQF
TRBV28	TRBJ2-7	NA	NA	ASSSSIRGAVPEQY
TRBV19	TRBJ1-1	TRBD1	NA	ASSSLSGQGTEAF
TRBV6-6	TRBJ1-3	NA	NA	ASRLSGLGGNTIY
TRBV5-4	TRBJ2-1	TRBD2	NA	ASSNPTSGDYNEQF
TRBV10-3	TRBJ1-1	TRBD1	NA	AISTGGRSEAF
TRBV5-5	TRBJ1-2	NA	few	ASSLNQGGGYT
TRBV21-1	TRBJ2-1	NA	NA	ASSNGTGTCFF
TRBV15	TRBJ1-1	NA	NA	ATSRASSTEAF
TRBV5-6	TRBJ2-7	NA	NA	ASMISGSSYEQY
TRBV7-5	TRBJ1-2	NA	NA	ARSLGGQCPNYGYT
TRBV28	TRBJ1-2	NA	once	ASRPSTVNYGYT
TRBV11-2	TRBJ1-1	NA	NA	ASGEGTNTEAF
TRBV19	TRBJ2-1	NA	NA	ASSMGLQGRYNEQF
TRBV15	TRBJ1-5	NA	NA	ATSRDHGNQPQH
TRBV12-3/TRBV12-4	TRBJ2-7	NA	NA	ASSFVGGEQY
TRBV6-4	TRBJ2-3	TRBD1	NA	ASSDFPTGTARTDTQY
TRBV5-1	TRBJ1-1	NA	once	ASSLSIAGQYTEAF
TRBV19	TRBJ1-1	NA	NA	ASSLGLTLTYTEAF
TRBV10-1	TRBJ2-1	TRBD2	NA	ATLAGGSESYNEQF
TRBV7-2	TRBJ1-5	NA	NA	ASSSFQGSNQPQH
TRBV18	TRBJ1-5	TRBD1	once	ASSPGTGRRQPQH